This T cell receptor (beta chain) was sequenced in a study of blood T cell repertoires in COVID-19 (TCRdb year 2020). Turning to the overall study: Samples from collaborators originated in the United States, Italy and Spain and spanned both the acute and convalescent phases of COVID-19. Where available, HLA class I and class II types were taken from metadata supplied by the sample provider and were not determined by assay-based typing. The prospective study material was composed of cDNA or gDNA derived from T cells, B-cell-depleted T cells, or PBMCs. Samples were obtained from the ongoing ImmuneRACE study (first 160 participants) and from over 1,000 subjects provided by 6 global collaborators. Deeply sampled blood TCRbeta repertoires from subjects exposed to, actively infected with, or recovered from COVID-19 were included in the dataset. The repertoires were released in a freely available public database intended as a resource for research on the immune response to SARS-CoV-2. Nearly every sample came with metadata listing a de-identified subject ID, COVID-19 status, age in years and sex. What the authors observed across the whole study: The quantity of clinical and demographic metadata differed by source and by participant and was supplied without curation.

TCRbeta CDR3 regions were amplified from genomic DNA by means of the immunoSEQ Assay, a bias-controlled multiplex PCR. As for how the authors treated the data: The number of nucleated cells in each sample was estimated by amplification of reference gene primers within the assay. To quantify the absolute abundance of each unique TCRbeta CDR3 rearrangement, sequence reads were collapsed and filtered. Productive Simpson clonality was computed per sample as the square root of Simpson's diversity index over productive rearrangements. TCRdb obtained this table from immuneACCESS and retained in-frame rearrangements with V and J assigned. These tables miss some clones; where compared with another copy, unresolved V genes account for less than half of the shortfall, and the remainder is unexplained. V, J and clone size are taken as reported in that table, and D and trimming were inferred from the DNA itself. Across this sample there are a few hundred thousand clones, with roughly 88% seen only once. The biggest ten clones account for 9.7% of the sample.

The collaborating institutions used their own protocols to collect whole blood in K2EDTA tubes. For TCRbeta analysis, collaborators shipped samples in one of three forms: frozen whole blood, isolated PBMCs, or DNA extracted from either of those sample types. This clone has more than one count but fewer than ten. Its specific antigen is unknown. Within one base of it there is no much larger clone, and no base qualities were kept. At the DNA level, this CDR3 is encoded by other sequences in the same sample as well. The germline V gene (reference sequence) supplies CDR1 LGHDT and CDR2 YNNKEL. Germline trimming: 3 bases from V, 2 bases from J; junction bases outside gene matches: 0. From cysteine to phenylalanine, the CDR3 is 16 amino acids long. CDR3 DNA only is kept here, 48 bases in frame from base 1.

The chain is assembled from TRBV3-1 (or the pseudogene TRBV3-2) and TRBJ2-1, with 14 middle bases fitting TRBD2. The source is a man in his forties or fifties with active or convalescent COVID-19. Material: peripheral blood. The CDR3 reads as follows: CASSQGLAGAYNEQFF. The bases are TGTGCCAGCAGCCAGGGACTAGCGGGAGCCTACAATGAGCAGTTCTTC.